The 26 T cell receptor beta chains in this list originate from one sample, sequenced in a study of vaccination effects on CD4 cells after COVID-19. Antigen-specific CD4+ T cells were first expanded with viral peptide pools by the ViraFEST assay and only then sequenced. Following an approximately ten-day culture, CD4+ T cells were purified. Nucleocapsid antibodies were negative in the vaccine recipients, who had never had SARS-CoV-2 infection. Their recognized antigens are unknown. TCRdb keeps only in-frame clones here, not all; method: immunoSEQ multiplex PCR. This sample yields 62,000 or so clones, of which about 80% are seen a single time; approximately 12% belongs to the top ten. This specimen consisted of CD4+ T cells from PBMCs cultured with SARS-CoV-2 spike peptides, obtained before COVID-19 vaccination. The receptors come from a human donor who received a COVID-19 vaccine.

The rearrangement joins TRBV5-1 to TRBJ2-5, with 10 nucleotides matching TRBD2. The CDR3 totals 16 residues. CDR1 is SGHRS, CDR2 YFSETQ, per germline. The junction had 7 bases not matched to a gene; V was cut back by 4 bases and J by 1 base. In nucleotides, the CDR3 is TGCGCCAGCAGCGTGCTAGCGGGGGCCTCCCAAGAGACCCAGTACTTC. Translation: CASSVLAGASQETQYF.

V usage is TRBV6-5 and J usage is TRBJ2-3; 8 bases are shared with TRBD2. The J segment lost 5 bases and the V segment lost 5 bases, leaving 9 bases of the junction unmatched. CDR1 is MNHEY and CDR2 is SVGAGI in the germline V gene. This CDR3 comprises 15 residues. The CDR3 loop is CASSPGGAGGDTQYF. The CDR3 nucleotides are TGTGCCAGCAGTCCCGGGGGGGCCGGAGGAGATACGCAGTATTTT.

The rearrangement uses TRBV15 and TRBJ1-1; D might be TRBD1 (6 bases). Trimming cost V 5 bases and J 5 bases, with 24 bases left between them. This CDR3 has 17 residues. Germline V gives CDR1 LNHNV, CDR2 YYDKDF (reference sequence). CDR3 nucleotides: TGTGCCACCAGCGTAGCACAGGGAATTGGGGGTCGGACTGAAGCTTTCTTT. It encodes CATSVAQGIGGRTEAFF.

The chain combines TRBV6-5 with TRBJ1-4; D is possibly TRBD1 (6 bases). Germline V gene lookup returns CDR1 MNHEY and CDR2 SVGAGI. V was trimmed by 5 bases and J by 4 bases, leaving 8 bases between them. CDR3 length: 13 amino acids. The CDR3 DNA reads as TGTGCCAGCAGTCGGACAGTTAATGAAAAACTGTTTTTT. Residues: CASSRTVNEKLFF.

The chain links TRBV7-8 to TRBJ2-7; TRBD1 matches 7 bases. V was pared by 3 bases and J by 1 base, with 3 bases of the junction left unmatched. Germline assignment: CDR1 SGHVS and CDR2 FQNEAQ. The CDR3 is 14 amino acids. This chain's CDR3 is CASSLTGRSYEQYV. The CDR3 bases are TGTGCCAGCAGCTTGACAGGGAGATCCTACGAGCAGTACGTC.

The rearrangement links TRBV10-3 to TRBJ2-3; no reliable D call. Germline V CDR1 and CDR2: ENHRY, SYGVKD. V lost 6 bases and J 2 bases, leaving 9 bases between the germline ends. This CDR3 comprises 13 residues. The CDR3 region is CAIRSTVTDTQYF. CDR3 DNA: TGTGCCATCAGGTCCACAGTCACAGATACGCAGTATTTT.

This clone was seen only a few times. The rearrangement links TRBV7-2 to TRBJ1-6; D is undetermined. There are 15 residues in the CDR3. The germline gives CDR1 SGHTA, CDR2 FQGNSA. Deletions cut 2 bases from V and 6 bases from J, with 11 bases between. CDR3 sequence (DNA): TGTGCCAGCAGCTTATCGGCAGGAACTAATTCACCCCTCCACTTT. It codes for CASSLSAGTNSPLHF.

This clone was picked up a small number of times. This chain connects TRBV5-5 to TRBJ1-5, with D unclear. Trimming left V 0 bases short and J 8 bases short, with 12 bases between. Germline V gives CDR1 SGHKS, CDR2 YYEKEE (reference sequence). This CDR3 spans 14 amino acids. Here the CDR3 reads CASSLVAAEEPQHF. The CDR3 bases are TGTGCCAGCAGCTTGGTAGCAGCGGAGGAGCCCCAGCATTTT.

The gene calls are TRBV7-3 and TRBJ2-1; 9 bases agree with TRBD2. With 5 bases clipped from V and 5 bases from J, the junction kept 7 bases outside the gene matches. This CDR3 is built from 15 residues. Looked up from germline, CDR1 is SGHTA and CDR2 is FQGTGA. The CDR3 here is CASSLSGGYNNEQFF. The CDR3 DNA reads TGTGCCAGCAGCCTTAGCGGGGGTTACAACAATGAGCAGTTCTTC.

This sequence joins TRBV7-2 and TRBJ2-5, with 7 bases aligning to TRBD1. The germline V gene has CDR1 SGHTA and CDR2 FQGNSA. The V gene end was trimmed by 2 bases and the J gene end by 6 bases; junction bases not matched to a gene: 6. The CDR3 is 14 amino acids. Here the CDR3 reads CASSLRQGMQTQYF. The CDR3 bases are TGTGCCAGCAGCTTAAGACAGGGTATGCAGACCCAGTACTTC. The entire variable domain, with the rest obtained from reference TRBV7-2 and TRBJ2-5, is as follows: GAGVSQSPSNKVTEKGKDVELRCDPISGHTALYWYRQSLGQGLEFLIYFQGNSAPDKSGLPSDRFSAERTGGSVSTLTIQRTQQEDSAVYLCASSLRQGMQTQYFGPGTRLLVL.

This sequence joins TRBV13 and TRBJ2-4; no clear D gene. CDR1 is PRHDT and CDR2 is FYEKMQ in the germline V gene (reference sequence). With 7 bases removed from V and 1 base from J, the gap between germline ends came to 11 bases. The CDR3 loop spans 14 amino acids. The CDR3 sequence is CASTRWVAKNIQYF. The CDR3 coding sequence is TGTGCCAGCACTAGGTGGGTGGCCAAAAACATTCAGTACTTC.

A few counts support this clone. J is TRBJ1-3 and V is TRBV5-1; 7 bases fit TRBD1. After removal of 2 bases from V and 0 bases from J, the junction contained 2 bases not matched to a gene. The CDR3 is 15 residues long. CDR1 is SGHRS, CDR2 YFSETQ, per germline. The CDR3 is CASSFTGDSGNTIYF. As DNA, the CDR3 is TGCGCCAGCAGCTTTACAGGGGACTCTGGAAACACCATATATTTT.

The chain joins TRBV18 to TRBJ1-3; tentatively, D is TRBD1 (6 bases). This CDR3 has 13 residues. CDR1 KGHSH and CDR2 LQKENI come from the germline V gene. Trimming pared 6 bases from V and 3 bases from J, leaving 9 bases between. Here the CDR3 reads CASSTGYGNTIYF. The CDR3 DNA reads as TGTGCCAGCTCCACAGGGTATGGAAACACCATATATTTT.

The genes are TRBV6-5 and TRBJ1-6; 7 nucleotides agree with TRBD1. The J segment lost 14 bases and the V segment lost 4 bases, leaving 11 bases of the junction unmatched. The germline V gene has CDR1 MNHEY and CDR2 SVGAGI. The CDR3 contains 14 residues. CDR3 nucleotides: TGTGCCAGCAGTTCCGGGGACAGACCTTTGGCCCTCCACTTT. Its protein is CASSSGDRPLALHF.

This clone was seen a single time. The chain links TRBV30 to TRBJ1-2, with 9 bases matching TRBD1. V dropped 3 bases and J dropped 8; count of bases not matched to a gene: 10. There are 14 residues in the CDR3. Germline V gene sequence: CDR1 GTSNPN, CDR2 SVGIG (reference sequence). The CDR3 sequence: CAWSSMGQGNGYTF. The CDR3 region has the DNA TGTGCCTGGAGCTCCATGGGACAGGGAAACGGCTACACCTTC. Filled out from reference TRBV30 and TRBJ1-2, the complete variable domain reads SQTIHQWPATLVQPVGSPLSLECTVEGTSNPNLYWYRQAAGRGLQLLFYSVGIGQISSEVPQNLSASRPQDRQFILSSKKLLLSDSGFYLCAWSSMGQGNGYTFGSGTRLTVV.

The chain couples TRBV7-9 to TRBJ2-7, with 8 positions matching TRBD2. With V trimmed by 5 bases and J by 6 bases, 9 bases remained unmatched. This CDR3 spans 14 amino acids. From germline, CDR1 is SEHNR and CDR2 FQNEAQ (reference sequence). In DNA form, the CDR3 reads TGTGCCAGCAGCCGAAGCGGGGGCCGCTCCGAGCAGTACGTC. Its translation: CASSRSGGRSEQYV.

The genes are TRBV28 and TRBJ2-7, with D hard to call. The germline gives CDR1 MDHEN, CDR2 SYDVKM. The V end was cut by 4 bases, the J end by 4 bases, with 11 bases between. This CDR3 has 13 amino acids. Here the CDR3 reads CASSYGSRYEQYV. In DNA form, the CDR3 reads TGTGCCAGCAGTTATGGCAGCCGTTACGAGCAGTACGTC.

For the CDR3, the DNA is TGTGCCAGCAGCTCCCAACCTGTGCAAGGAGCTTTCTTT. As protein: CASSSQPVQGAFF. The chain links TRBV7-2 to TRBJ1-1, with D unresolved. Germline V gene lookup returns CDR1 SGHTA and CDR2 FQGNSA. The CDR3 runs to 13 residues. V was clipped by 4 bases and J by 10 bases, with 16 bases between them.

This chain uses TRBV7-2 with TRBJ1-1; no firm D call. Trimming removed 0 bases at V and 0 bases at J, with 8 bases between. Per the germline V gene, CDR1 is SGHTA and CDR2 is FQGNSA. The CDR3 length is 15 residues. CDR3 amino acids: CASSLASRLNTEAFF. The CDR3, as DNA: TGTGCCAGCAGCTTAGCGTCGCGGCTGAACACTGAAGCTTTCTTT.

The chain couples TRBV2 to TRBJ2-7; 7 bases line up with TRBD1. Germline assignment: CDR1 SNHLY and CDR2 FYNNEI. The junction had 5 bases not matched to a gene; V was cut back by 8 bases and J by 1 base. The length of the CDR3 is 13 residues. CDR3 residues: CASQGGQSYEQYV. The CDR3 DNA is TGTGCCAGCCAAGGGGGACAGTCCTACGAGCAGTACGTC.

The CDR3 reads CASSVGLNREAFF. DNA for the CDR3: TGTGCCAGTAGTGTGGGGCTGAACAGGGAAGCTTTCTTT. This chain joins TRBV19 and TRBJ1-1, with D tentatively TRBD1 (5 bases). Germline V gene data show CDR1 as LNHDA and CDR2 as SQIVND (reference sequence). CDR3 length: 13 residues. V lost 5 bases and J 8 bases, leaving 15 bases between the germline ends.

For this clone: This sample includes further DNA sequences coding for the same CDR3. The chain's CDR3 is CASSLGQGSNQPQHF. For the CDR3, the DNA is TGCGCCAGCAGCTTGGGACAGGGAAGCAATCAGCCCCAGCATTTT. The chain joins TRBV5-1 to TRBJ1-5; 7 bases match TRBD1. Germline loops: CDR1 SGHRS, CDR2 YFSETQ. The junction had 1 base not matched to a gene; V was cut back by 0 bases and J by 1 base. The CDR3 extends over 15 amino acids.

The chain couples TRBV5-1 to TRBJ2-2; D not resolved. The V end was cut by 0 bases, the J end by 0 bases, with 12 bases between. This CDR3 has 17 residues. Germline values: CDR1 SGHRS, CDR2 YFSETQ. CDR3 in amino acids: CASSLDLLGANTGELFF. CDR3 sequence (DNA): TGCGCCAGCAGCTTGGACCTCCTAGGCGCGAACACCGGGGAGCTGTTTTTT.

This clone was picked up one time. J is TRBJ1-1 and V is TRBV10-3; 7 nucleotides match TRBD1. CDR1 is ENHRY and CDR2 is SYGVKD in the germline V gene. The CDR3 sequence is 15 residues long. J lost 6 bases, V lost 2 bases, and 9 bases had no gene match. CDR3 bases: TGTGCCATCAGTGAGAAGCAGGGGGGACGGGCTGAAGCTTTCTTT. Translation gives CAISEKQGGRAEAFF.

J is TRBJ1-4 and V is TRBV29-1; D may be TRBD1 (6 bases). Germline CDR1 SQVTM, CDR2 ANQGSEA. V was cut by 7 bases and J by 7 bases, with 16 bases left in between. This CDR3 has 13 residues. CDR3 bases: TGCAGCGGGAGGGGGGGGGCGCGTGAAAAACTGTTTTTT. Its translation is CSGRGGAREKLFF.

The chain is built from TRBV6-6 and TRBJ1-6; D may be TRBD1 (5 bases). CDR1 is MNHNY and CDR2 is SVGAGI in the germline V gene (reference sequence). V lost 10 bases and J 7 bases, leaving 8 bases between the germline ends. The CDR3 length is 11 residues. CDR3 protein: CATWGNSPLHF. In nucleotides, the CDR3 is TGTGCCACCTGGGGGAATTCACCCCTCCACTTT.